The clone carrying this TCR beta chain has a handful of counts. What it binds is not known. Every isolated RNA sample was fully reverse transcribed, so sequencing captured expressed TCRB transcripts. Generated by immunoSEQ multiplex PCR, the TCRdb table keeps only in-frame clones and is missing some. This repertoire shows about 370,000 clones, 8.5% to 10% found once; its top ten account for 0.6%. Germline values: CDR1 SGHNT, CDR2 YYREEE (reference sequence). Trimming stripped 4 bases from V and 8 bases from J, with 19 bases between. This CDR3 contains 14 residues. The entry originates in a study of beta chain features in type 1 diabetes. Study at large: Age, gender and cell yields were similar between patients and healthy donors.

Study-wide results and limits: Shortening that was moderate but significant affected the TCRB CDR3s of Type 1 diabetes patients in all four CD4+ subsets.

The clonotype originates from a man aged 25 to 40 with type 1 diabetes. The sequenced material came from central memory CD4+ T cells from blood. V and J are TRBV5-4 and TRBJ2-7, with D perhaps TRBD2 (5 bases). The CDR3 reads CASSPYHGNGQQYF. In DNA, the CDR3 is TGTGCCAGCAGCCCATACCACGGGAACGGACAGCAGTACTTC.